A selection of T cell receptor beta chains follows, all from one sample in a study of T cell changes during pregnancy in multiple sclerosis. TCRdb's table, derived via immunoSEQ multiplex PCR, lists solely in-frame clones and lacks some. Of roughly 93,000 clones listed, 85% to 95% were seen once; the top ten hold more than 2%. Source: peripheral blood, taken after pregnancy. The origin of the receptors is a female donor with multiple sclerosis, enrolled in a pregnancy study. Both conserved end residues are trimmed from each CDR3. The order of the fields is CDR3 protein, V gene, J gene.

cdr3_aa: ASSPPGTRKTQY
v_call: TRBV18
j_call: TRBJ2-5

cdr3_aa: ASSQDRGYTIY
v_call: TRBV7-2
j_call: TRBJ1-3

cdr3_aa: ASSYGQGYNSPLH
v_call: TRBV6-5
j_call: TRBJ1-6

cdr3_aa: ASTRGTTGRGYT
v_call: TRBV6-5
j_call: TRBJ1-2

cdr3_aa: ASSQSGGLRILAGQSSTYEQY
v_call: TRBV23-1
j_call: TRBJ2-7

cdr3_aa: ASSLGTGYEQY
v_call: TRBV11-3
j_call: TRBJ2-7

cdr3_aa: ASSTGQFNSPLH
v_call: TRBV28
j_call: TRBJ1-6

cdr3_aa: AWRGQGRYGYT
v_call: TRBV30
j_call: TRBJ1-2

cdr3_aa: ASMRSTEAF
v_call: TRBV19
j_call: TRBJ1-1

cdr3_aa: ATSRDLEDYGYT
v_call: TRBV15
j_call: TRBJ1-2

cdr3_aa: ASSLSPGQGNVLGELF
v_call: TRBV5-6
j_call: TRBJ2-2

cdr3_aa: ASSLAINTGELF
v_call: TRBV7-2
j_call: TRBJ2-2

cdr3_aa: ASSPRNTGTGDTEAF
v_call: TRBV5-4
j_call: TRBJ1-1

cdr3_aa: ASSRQGMLYEQY
v_call: TRBV6-5
j_call: TRBJ2-7

cdr3_aa: ASSVGGEQY
v_call: TRBV19
j_call: TRBJ2-7

cdr3_aa: ASSRAGKKNTGELF
v_call: TRBV7-9
j_call: TRBJ2-2

cdr3_aa: ASSKSWSLAEYFVIETQY
v_call: TRBV21-1
j_call: TRBJ2-5

cdr3_aa: ASSPYGGPEAF
v_call: TRBV7-9
j_call: TRBJ1-1

cdr3_aa: ASTRSGQGVPYEQY
v_call: TRBV6-6
j_call: TRBJ2-7

cdr3_aa: ASSGQGGDGYT
v_call: TRBV11-3
j_call: TRBJ1-2

cdr3_aa: ASSLGYSYGYT
v_call: TRBV5-6
j_call: TRBJ1-2

cdr3_aa: ASSARGPQPQH
v_call: TRBV5-1
j_call: TRBJ1-5